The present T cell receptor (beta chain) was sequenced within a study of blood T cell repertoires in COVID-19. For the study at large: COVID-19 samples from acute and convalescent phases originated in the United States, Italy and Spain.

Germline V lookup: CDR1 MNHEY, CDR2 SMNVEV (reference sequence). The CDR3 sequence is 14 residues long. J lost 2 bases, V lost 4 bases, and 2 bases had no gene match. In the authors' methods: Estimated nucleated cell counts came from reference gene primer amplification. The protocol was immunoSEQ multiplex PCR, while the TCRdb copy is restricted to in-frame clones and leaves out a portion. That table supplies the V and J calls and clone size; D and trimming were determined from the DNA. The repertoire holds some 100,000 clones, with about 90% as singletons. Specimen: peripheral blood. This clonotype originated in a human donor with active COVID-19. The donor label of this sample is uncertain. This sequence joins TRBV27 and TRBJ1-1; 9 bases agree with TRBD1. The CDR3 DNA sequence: TGTGCCAGCAGTTCGGACAGGGGTAACACTGAAGCTTTCTTT. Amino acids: CASSSDRGNTEAFF.